Below, 7 T cell receptor beta chains from the same sample are listed, as sequenced in a study of control samples from healthy donors and cancer patients (dated by TCRdb to 2018 to 2021). The library was obtained by the immunoSEQ multiplex PCR assay. In its TCRdb copy, this immuneACCESS table keeps in-frame sequences only and misses some clones. Where compared with another copy, unresolved V genes explain less than half of these, and the others have no known cause. Within this sample are tens of thousands of clones, with around nine tenths of them counted one time only. The ten most abundant clones make up 7.2% of the sample. Sequences were obtained from blood. These receptors all stem from a man aged 45-65 years in good health.

This chain joins TRBV24-1 and TRBJ2-1; 7 bases agree with TRBD2. V shed 6 bases and J 9 bases; nucleotides not matched to a gene: 10. The CDR3 sequence is 14 residues long. Per germline, CDR1 KGHDR and CDR2 SFDVKD. CDR3 sequence reads: CATSSSGWPGEQFF. In nucleotides, the CDR3 is TGTGCCACCAGTAGTAGCGGGTGGCCGGGTGAGCAGTTCTTC.

The CDR3 nucleotides read TGTGCCAGCAGCGACGGGACAACTAATGAAAAACTGTTTTTT. Protein sequence: CASSDGTTNEKLFF. The chain is built from TRBV5-6 and TRBJ1-4; the D is unclear. This CDR3 is 14 amino acids long. V was clipped by 4 bases and J by 0 bases, with 7 bases between them. CDR1 and CDR2 (germline): SGHDT, YYEEEE.

The rearrangement joins TRBV18 to TRBJ1-1; 8 bases map to TRBD1. This CDR3 region has 16 residues. The germline V gene has CDR1 KGHSH and CDR2 LQKENI. V lost 0 bases, J lost 5 bases, and 8 bases stayed unmatched. The CDR3 spells CASSPPATGGRTEAFF. The CDR3 coding sequence is TGTGCCAGCTCACCACCTGCAACAGGGGGGAGGACTGAAGCTTTCTTT.

The rearrangement uses TRBV7-9 and TRBJ1-2; D unresolved. This CDR3 contains 12 residues. V was trimmed by 1 base and J by 7 bases, leaving 7 bases between them. Germline CDR1 and CDR2: SEHNR and FQNEAQ (reference sequence). The CDR3 DNA follows: TGTGCCAGCAGCTTAGGATGGCGTGGCTACACCTTC. Protein sequence: CASSLGWRGYTF. Drawing the rest from reference TRBV7-9 and TRBJ1-2, the complete variable domain is DTGVSQNPRHKITKRGQNVTFRCDPISEHNRLYWYRQTLGQGPEFLTYFQNEAQLEKSRLLSDRFSAERPKGSFSTLEIQRTEQGDSAMYLCASSLGWRGYTFGSGTRLTVV.

This chain links TRBV20-1 with TRBJ2-1; D is perhaps TRBD2 (5 bases). Germline CDR1 and CDR2: DFQATT and SNEGSKA (reference sequence). This CDR3 has 16 residues. V was trimmed by 3 bases and J by 2 bases, leaving 17 bases between them. CDR3 sequence: CSASKNELVTYNEQFF. In nucleotides, the CDR3 is TGCAGTGCTAGTAAGAACGAACTAGTCACCTACAATGAGCAGTTCTTC.

This rearrangement joins TRBV21-1 to TRBJ2-5; TRBD2 is taken as the D call from the table, unchecked against the DNA. TRBV21-1 is an annotated pseudogene. The CDR3 runs to 15 residues. This CDR3 reads CASSKGGRGKETQYF. CDR3 sequence (DNA): TGTGCCAGCAGCAAAGGAGGCCGGGGGAAAGAGACCCAGTACTTC.

The chain joins TRBV18 to TRBJ2-3; 11 nucleotides agree with TRBD2. J was trimmed by 1 base and V by 4 bases; bases with no gene match: 7. Germline values: CDR1 KGHSH, CDR2 LQKENI. This CDR3 region has 17 residues. The CDR3 DNA follows: TGTGCCAGCTCACGCTCCCTAGCGGGGGGACGCACAGATACGCAGTATTTT. This encodes CASSRSLAGGRTDTQYF.